Below, 3 T cell receptor beta chains from the same sample are listed, as sequenced in a study of T cells expressing NK-cell markers. Each CDR3 protein gets one entry in TCRdb, which reprocessed the 5' RACE reads and gives no DNA. In total, the table holds roughly 420,000 distinct CDR3 sequences. The source material was blood T cells: a sorted CD56 or NKG2C T cell subset, CD4+ or CD8+ T cells, or bulk PBMC T cells (not recorded which). The source is a woman aged 18-70 years in good health.

This chain uses TRBV6-1 with TRBJ2-3; there is no DNA to check the TCRdb D call of TRBD2. Germline CDR1 MNHNS, CDR2 SASEGT. This CDR3 has 15 residues. CDR3 residues: CASSPGLAAADTQYF.

The chain links TRBV19 to TRBJ2-1; TCRdb's D call of TRBD2 is untestable without DNA. In germline, CDR1 is LNHDA, CDR2 SQIVND (reference sequence). The CDR3 extends over 16 amino acids. Here the CDR3 reads CASSIVGGASGSQQFF.

The chain has TRBV20-1 and TRBJ1-5; TCRdb names TRBD1, which stays unverified in the absence of DNA. Germline V lookup: CDR1 DFQATT, CDR2 SNEGSKA (reference sequence). The CDR3 length is 14 residues. The CDR3 loop reads CSAPTGGGNQPQHF.